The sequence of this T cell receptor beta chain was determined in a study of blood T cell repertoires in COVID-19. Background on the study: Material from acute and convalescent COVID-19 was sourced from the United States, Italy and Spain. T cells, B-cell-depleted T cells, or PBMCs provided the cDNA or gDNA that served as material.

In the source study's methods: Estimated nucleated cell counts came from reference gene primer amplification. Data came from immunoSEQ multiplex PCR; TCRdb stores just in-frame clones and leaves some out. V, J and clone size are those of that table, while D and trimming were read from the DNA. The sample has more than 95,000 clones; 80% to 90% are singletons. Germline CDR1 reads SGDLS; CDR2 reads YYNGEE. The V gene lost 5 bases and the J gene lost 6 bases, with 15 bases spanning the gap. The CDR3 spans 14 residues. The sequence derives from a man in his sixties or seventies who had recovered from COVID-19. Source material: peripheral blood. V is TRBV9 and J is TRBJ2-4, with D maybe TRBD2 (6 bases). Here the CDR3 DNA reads TGTGCCAGCAGTCTCGGGGGAACTGGAAACATTCAGTACTTC. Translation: CASSLGGTGNIQYF. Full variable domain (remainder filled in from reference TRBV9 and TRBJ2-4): DSGVTQTPKHLITATGQRVTLRCSPRSGDLSVYWYQQSLDQGLQFLIQYYNGEERAKGNILERFSAQQFPDLHSELNLSSLELGDSALYFCASSLGGTGNIQYFGAGTRLSVL.